This T cell receptor (beta chain) was obtained from a study of cytomegalovirus exposure and HLA in healthy donors. The PCR ran on 60 Vbeta and 13 Jbeta primers. Clones were sequenced by immunoSEQ multiplex PCR, and TCRdb holds only the in-frame ones, with some missing. The sample lists under 200,000 clones; approximately 11% were seen once. This clone turned up a few times. Its antigen is not known. The CDR3 has 16 residues. The germline V and J ends were trimmed by 4 bases and 6 bases, with 22 bases remaining between them. Germline V gene data show CDR1 as SGHRS and CDR2 as YFSETQ. Study-wide findings and caveats: It was approximately 150 TCR beta chains that were listed as cytomegalovirus-associated.

The TCR was taken from a man aged 50-59 years in good health and CMV-seropositive. The chain carries TRBV5-1 and TRBJ2-5; TRBD2 might be the D (5 bases). Material: PBMCs. Here the CDR3 DNA reads TGCGCCAGCAGCCCGGCCACCTCTAGCAGCTCGCAGACCCAGTACTTC. Translating it yields CASSPATSSSSQTQYF.